Each of the 20 T cell receptor beta chains below was sequenced from the same sample in a study of blood T cell repertoires in COVID-19. TCRdb's table, derived via immunoSEQ multiplex PCR, lists solely in-frame clones and lacks some. The table has 300,000 to 400,000 clones, more than 85% seen once; the top ten hold about 3%. The specimen sequenced was peripheral blood. These TCRs come from a human donor in a cohort sampled during active COVID-19.

The genes are TRBV9 and TRBJ1-6, with TRBD1 identical over 8 bases. CDR1 is SGDLS and CDR2 is YYNGEE in the germline V gene. V lost 1 base to trimming and J lost 9 bases; unmatched junction nucleotides: 9. The CDR3 is made up of 16 amino acids. CDR3 in DNA: TGTGCCAGCAGCGTAACCTGGGACAGGACTGCTTCACCCCTCCACTTT. Amino acids: CASSVTWDRTASPLHF.

The J gene is TRBJ2-3, the V gene TRBV15; 7 bases match TRBD2. Trimming removed 8 bases from V and 3 bases from J; junction bases left unmatched: 2. The length of the CDR3 is 12 residues. Per the germline V gene, CDR1 is LNHNV and CDR2 is YYDKDF (reference sequence). CDR3 bases: TGTGCCACCGGCGGGAGTACAGATACGCAGTATTTT. This encodes CATGGSTDTQYF.

This clone was counted between two and nine times. The CDR3 nucleotides read TGTGCCAGCAGCGTGGCTAGGACAGAAAATCATGAAAAACTGTTTTTT. It codes for CASSVARTENHEKLFF. The rearrangement joins TRBV9 to TRBJ1-4, with a tentative D call TRBD1 (6 bases). The CDR3 contains 16 residues. The germline V gene has CDR1 SGDLS and CDR2 YYNGEE. Between the trimmed V and J ends, which lost 2 bases and 6 bases, there was a span of 17 bases.

The chain has TRBV29-1 and TRBJ2-3; 10 positions match TRBD2. Germline values: CDR1 SQVTM, CDR2 ANQGSEA. This CDR3 is built from 15 residues. J was trimmed by 8 bases and V by 7 bases; bases with no gene match: 15. The CDR3 spells CSAEGQRGGPRTQYF. In nucleotides, the CDR3 is TGCAGCGCGGAGGGTCAGCGGGGGGGCCCTCGTACGCAGTATTTT.

The chain carries TRBV2 and TRBJ1-1, with no clear D. Per the germline V gene, CDR1 is SNHLY and CDR2 is FYNNEI. This CDR3 has 10 residues. The V end lost 7 bases, the J end lost 7 bases, and 7 bases lay between the germline ends. The CDR3 sequence is CASMSFEAFF. CDR3 nucleotides: TGTGCCAGCATGTCTTTTGAAGCTTTCTTT.

The chain combines TRBV11-3 with TRBJ2-7; 8 bases line up with TRBD1. Unmatched junction bases numbered 11, after V lost 5 bases and J lost 5 bases. This CDR3 contains 15 residues. Looked up from germline, CDR1 is SGHNT and CDR2 is YENEEA. This chain's CDR3 is CASSPRTGSLDEQYF. CDR3 nucleotide sequence: TGTGCCAGCAGCCCACGGACAGGGAGTTTGGACGAGCAGTACTTC. The whole variable domain, filled in from reference TRBV11-3 and TRBJ2-7, reads EAGVVQSPRYKIIEKKQPVAFWCNPISGHNTLYWYLQNLGQGPELLIRYENEEAVDDSQLPKDRFSAERLKGVDSTLKIQPAELGDSAVYLCASSPRTGSLDEQYFGPGTRLTVT.

This chain uses TRBV19 with TRBJ1-3; 8 positions agree with TRBD1. Germline CDR1 LNHDA, CDR2 SQIVND (reference sequence). The CDR3 is 20 amino acids. After removal of 7 bases from V and 4 bases from J, the junction contained 24 bases not matched to a gene. In DNA form, the CDR3 reads TGTGCCAGTACCCCATCCGCGGACTTGTGGACAGGGACGCGGGGAAACACCATATATTTT. Translated: CASTPSADLWTGTRGNTIYF.

The chain links TRBV2 to TRBJ2-7; 11 positions agree with TRBD1. The CDR3 is 15 residues long. The junction had 5 bases not matched to a gene; V was cut back by 3 bases and J by 4 bases. From germline, CDR1 is SNHLY and CDR2 FYNNEI. CDR3 coding DNA: TGTGCCAGCAGTGAGTGGACAGGGGGCGCATACGAGCAGTACTTC. Protein product: CASSEWTGGAYEQYF.

The chain links TRBV2 to TRBJ2-1, with D perhaps matching TRBD1 (5 bases). CDR3 length: 13 amino acids. Germline V gene sequence: CDR1 SNHLY, CDR2 FYNNEI. The V and J ends lost 5 bases and 2 bases respectively, with 7 bases between them. The DNA of the CDR3 is TGTGCCAGCAGTATGGGGCCCTACAATGAGCAGTTCTTC. This sequence encodes CASSMGPYNEQFF.

The J gene is TRBJ2-1, the V gene TRBV5-6, with 8 bases matching TRBD1. Germline CDR1 is SGHDT and CDR2 is YYEEEE. J was trimmed by 4 bases and V by 1 base; bases with no gene match: 4. The CDR3 extends over 15 amino acids. This CDR3 is CASSLRDRRYNEQFF. As DNA, the CDR3 is TGTGCCAGCAGCTTGAGGGACAGGAGATACAATGAGCAGTTCTTC.

The chain combines TRBV11-2 with TRBJ2-7; D gene unclear. The germline V gene encodes CDR1 SGHAT and CDR2 FQNNGV. The CDR3 covers 17 residues. V was clipped by 1 base and J by 0 bases, with 16 bases between them. The CDR3 here is CASSLAVSAISSYEQYF. In nucleotides, the CDR3 is TGTGCCAGCAGCTTAGCGGTCAGCGCCATTAGCTCCTACGAGCAGTACTTC.

This clone has a handful of counts. The V call is TRBV11-2, the J call TRBJ1-5, with 11 bases lining up with TRBD1. The germline V gene encodes CDR1 SGHAT and CDR2 FQNNGV. This CDR3 region has 14 residues. V trimming: 1 base; J trimming: 7 bases; junction bases outside the gene matches: 0. This chain's CDR3 is CASSLGDRGQPQHF. DNA for the CDR3: TGTGCCAGCAGCTTAGGGGACAGGGGGCAGCCCCAGCATTTT.

The chain employs TRBV19 and TRBJ1-6, with 9 bases identical to TRBD1. Unmatched junction bases numbered 8, after V lost 8 bases and J lost 9 bases. CDR3 size: 14 residues. Germline CDR1 LNHDA, CDR2 SQIVND (reference sequence). CDR3 DNA: TGTGCCAGTGGTCAGGGACAGGGAAGTTCACCCCTCCACTTT. This codes for CASGQGQGSSPLHF.

The chain links TRBV7-8 to TRBJ2-1, with D possibly TRBD2 on 6 matching bases. V dropped 5 bases and J dropped 5 bases, with 22 bases sitting between them. CDR3 size: 17 residues. The germline CDR1 and CDR2 sequences are SGHVS and FQNEAQ. CDR3 sequence reads: CASSPSAGQGGNNEQFF. In DNA, the CDR3 is TGTGCCAGCAGCCCCTCGGCGGGGCAGGGCGGAAACAATGAGCAGTTCTTC.

This clone has only one observation. This chain uses TRBV24-1 with TRBJ2-3; TRBD2 might be the D (5 bases). Trimming took off 4 bases at V and 4 bases at J, with 11 bases between the two ends. Germline V lookup: CDR1 KGHDR, CDR2 SFDVKD. CDR3 size: 14 residues. The CDR3 nucleotides are TGTGCCACCAGTGAAAGTGGGAGTCCAGATACGCAGTATTTT. Residues: CATSESGSPDTQYF.

This chain joins TRBV11-2 and TRBJ2-2, with 10 bases fitting TRBD1. Germline CDR1 and CDR2: SGHAT and FQNNGV. V shed 0 bases and J 3 bases; nucleotides not matched to a gene: 1. The CDR3 contains 16 residues. The CDR3 DNA sequence: TGTGCCAGCAGCTTAGACGGGACAGGGGACACCGGGGAGCTGTTTTTT. This gives the protein CASSLDGTGDTGELFF.

The chain uses TRBV2 and TRBJ1-5; tentative D call: TRBD1 (6 bases). Germline V gene sequence: CDR1 SNHLY, CDR2 FYNNEI. The V gene lost 5 bases and the J gene lost 2 bases, with 22 bases spanning the gap. The CDR3 extends over 18 amino acids. CDR3: CASSLTSHRAGGNQPQHF. The CDR3 nucleotides read TGTGCCAGCAGTCTTACAAGCCACAGGGCTGGAGGCAATCAGCCCCAGCATTTT.

The chain's CDR3 is CASRTEMNTEAFF. Here the CDR3 DNA reads TGCGCCAGCCGGACAGAGATGAACACTGAAGCTTTCTTT. V gene TRBV5-1 combines with J gene TRBJ1-1; weak D call: TRBD1 (6 bases). Germline lookup yields CDR1 SGHRS and CDR2 YFSETQ. Trimming removed 7 bases from V and 0 bases from J, with 10 bases in between. CDR3 length: 13 amino acids.

The chain links TRBV6-5 to TRBJ1-2; 7 bases are shared with TRBD1. With 6 bases clipped from V and 8 bases from J, the junction kept 9 bases outside the gene matches. Looked up from germline, CDR1 is MNHEY and CDR2 is SVGAGI. The CDR3 covers 13 residues. DNA of the CDR3: TGTGCCAGCAGGGGCGGACAGGTTGGGGGCTACACCTTC. Its protein is CASRGGQVGGYTF.

The gene calls are TRBV30 and TRBJ2-2; possible D gene TRBD1, 5 bases. Germline V CDR1 and CDR2: GTSNPN, SVGIG (reference sequence). The CDR3 covers 14 residues. V was cut by 8 bases and J by 0 bases, with 13 bases left in between. The CDR3: CAKSRGANTGELFF. The CDR3 DNA is TGTGCCAAGAGTAGGGGCGCGAACACCGGGGAGCTGTTTTTT.